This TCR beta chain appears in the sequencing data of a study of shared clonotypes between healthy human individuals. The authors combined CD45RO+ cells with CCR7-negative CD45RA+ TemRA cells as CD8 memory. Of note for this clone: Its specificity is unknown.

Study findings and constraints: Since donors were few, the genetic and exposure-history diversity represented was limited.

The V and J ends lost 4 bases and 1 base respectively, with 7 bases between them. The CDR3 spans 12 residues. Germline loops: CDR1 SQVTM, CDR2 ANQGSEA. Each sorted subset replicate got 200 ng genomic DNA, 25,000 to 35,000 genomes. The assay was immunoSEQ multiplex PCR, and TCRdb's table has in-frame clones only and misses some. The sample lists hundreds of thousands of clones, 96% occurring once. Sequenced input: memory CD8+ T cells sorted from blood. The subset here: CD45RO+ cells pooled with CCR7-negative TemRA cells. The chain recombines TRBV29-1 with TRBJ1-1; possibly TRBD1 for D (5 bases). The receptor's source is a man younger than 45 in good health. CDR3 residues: CSVARANTEAFF. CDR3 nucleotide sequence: TGCAGCGTTGCCAGGGCGAACACTGAAGCTTTCTTT.